This record concerns one T cell receptor beta chain sequence. The clone's antigen remains unknown. Per-base qualities were not stored, and no clone one base away is much larger. V is cut back by 4 bases and J by 7 bases, with 3 bases in the junction unmatched. The germline V gene yields MNHEY for CDR1 and SVGAGI for CDR2. There are 14 amino acids in the CDR3, from cysteine to phenylalanine inclusive. Just the 42-base CDR3 DNA is kept, in frame starting at base 1. TCRbeta CDR3 regions were amplified from genomic DNA by means of the immunoSEQ Assay, a bias-controlled multiplex PCR. On the study's bioinformatics: Within the assay, amplification of reference gene primers was used to estimate how many nucleated cells each sample contained. To quantify the absolute abundance of each unique TCRbeta CDR3 rearrangement, sequence reads were collapsed and filtered. For each sample, productive Simpson clonality was calculated by taking the square root of Simpson's diversity index across productive rearrangements. TCRdb carries this immuneACCESS record with in-frame sequences only. Its versions omit some clonotypes, under half of them owing to an unresolved V gene in the studies checked, with the rest unexplained. D and trimming come from the DNA, and the V and J calls and clone size come from that table. In this sample the table shows roughly 380,000 clones, about 88% of which occur a single time. Approximately 1.5% of the sample comes from the top ten.

The source of the sample is a study of blood T cell repertoires in COVID-19 (dated by TCRdb to 2019 to 2021). Regarding the study in general: Samples covering the acute and convalescent phases of COVID-19 were provided by collaborators in the United States, Italy and Spain. A de-identified subject ID, COVID-19 status, age in years and sex were almost always included in the sample metadata. The repertoires were released in a freely available public database intended as a resource for research on the immune response to SARS-CoV-2. The prospective study material was composed of cDNA or gDNA derived from T cells, B-cell-depleted T cells, or PBMCs. Subjects who had been exposed to COVID-19, were actively infected with it, or had recovered from it provided the deeply sampled blood TCRbeta repertoires that made up the dataset. Samples came from the ongoing ImmuneRACE study (first 160 participants) plus 1,254 subjects from 6 global collaborators. HLA class I and class II types, where available, came from metadata supplied by the sample provider rather than from assay-based typing.

Paper-wide results and their limitations: The amount of clinical and demographic metadata varied by source and participant and was provided uncurated.

At one collaborating source in Seattle, patients were enrolled during active infection and were followed longitudinally through the course of disease. Collaborating institutions collected whole blood in K2EDTA tubes following their own protocols. For TCRbeta analysis, collaborators shipped samples in one of three forms: frozen whole blood, isolated PBMCs, or DNA extracted from either of those sample types. The sequence derives from a woman in her thirties or forties with COVID-19, enrolled during active disease. The sample comprised peripheral blood. The sequence links TRBV6-5 to TRBJ1-6, with TRBD1 matching 8 junction bases. The DNA sequence is given as TGTGCCAGCAGTTGGACAGGGAACAATTCACCCCTCCACTTT. It codes for CASSWTGNNSPLHF.